Following are 21 T cell receptor beta chains from one sample sequenced in a study of cytomegalovirus exposure and HLA in healthy donors. The PCR had 60 Vbeta and 13 Jbeta primers. Profiling relied on immunoSEQ multiplex PCR, and the TCRdb table lists in-frame clones only, not all of them. The table has around 100,000 clones, around two thirds seen once. Sequenced input: PBMCs. These receptors all come from a man aged 25 to 45 in good health and CMV-seropositive.

The rearrangement links TRBV9 to TRBJ2-2, with a possible D match to TRBD2 (7 bases). The germline gives CDR1 SGDLS, CDR2 YYNGEE. The CDR3 sequence is 16 residues long. V lost 3 bases and J lost 2, with 14 bases in between. CDR3 nucleotides: TGTGCCAGCAGCGCTGGCGGGGGCCCAAACACCGGGGAGCTGTTTTTT. It codes for CASSAGGGPNTGELFF.

The chain couples TRBV4-2 to TRBJ2-2; the match to TRBD2 covers 13 bases. CDR1 is LGHNA, CDR2 YNFKEQ, per germline. V trimming: 4 bases; J trimming: 4 bases; junction bases outside the gene matches: 12. The CDR3 loop spans 19 amino acids. The CDR3 region has the DNA TGTGCCAGCAGCCGCCGACTAGCGGGGGGCGCCAGTATCACCGGGGAGCTGTTTTTT. Its translation is CASSRRLAGGASITGELFF.

V gene TRBV7-2 combines with J gene TRBJ2-1; tentative D call: TRBD2 (6 bases). The germline CDR1 and CDR2 sequences are SGHTA and FQGNSA. V was clipped by 5 bases and J by 9 bases, with 17 bases between them. The CDR3 covers 14 residues. In nucleotides, the CDR3 is TGTGCCAGCAGCCGGGGGTCATGGCGACGTGAGCAGTTCTTC. Translation: CASSRGSWRREQFF.

This chain links TRBV5-4 with TRBJ2-7, with TRBD2 matching over 9 bases. Trimming took 1 base from V and 5 from J; bases not matched to a gene: 1. Germline CDR1 is SGHNT and CDR2 is YYREEE (reference sequence). The length of the CDR3 is 13 residues. This chain's CDR3 is CASSLPSGDEQYF. DNA of the CDR3: TGTGCCAGCAGCTTGCCTAGCGGGGACGAGCAGTACTTC.

CDR3 region: CASSLEWGVRAEQFF. The CDR3 DNA is TGTGCCAGCAGCTTAGAATGGGGGGTCCGGGCTGAGCAGTTCTTC. The J gene is TRBJ2-1, the V gene TRBV7-8, with D perhaps matching TRBD2 (6 bases). CDR3 length: 15 amino acids. Looked up from germline, CDR1 is SGHVS and CDR2 is FQNEAQ. V was cut by 1 base and J by 9 bases, with 16 bases left in between.

J is TRBJ1-6 and V is TRBV11-2; D remains ambiguous. CDR1 SGHAT and CDR2 FQNNGV come from the germline V gene. The V end lost 3 bases, the J end lost 7 bases, and 7 bases lay between the germline ends. The CDR3 sequence is 13 residues long. CDR3 amino acids: CASSLANNSPLHF. The CDR3 DNA is TGTGCCAGCAGCTTGGCCAACAATTCACCCCTCCACTTT. Complete variable domain (other parts from reference TRBV11-2 and TRBJ1-6): EAGVAQSPRYKIIEKRQSVAFWCNPISGHATLYWYQQILGQGPKLLIQFQNNGVVDDSQLPKDRFSAERLKGVDSTLKIQPAKLEDSAVYLCASSLANNSPLHFGNGTRLTVT.

The CDR3 is CASSQGPGGTQETQYF. CDR3 sequence (DNA): TGCGCCAGCAGCCAAGGCCCGGGGGGAACCCAAGAGACCCAGTACTTC. The chain employs TRBV4-1 and TRBJ2-5; the match to TRBD2 covers 7 bases. V trimming: 1 base; J trimming: 1 base; junction bases outside the gene matches: 6. Germline CDR1 MGHRA, CDR2 YSYEKL. This CDR3 contains 16 residues.

J is TRBJ1-1 and V is TRBV7-9; weak D call: TRBD1 (6 bases). Looked up from germline, CDR1 is SEHNR and CDR2 is FQNEAQ (reference sequence). The ends were cut back, 1 base at V and 11 bases at J, with 20 bases in the middle. This CDR3 has 15 residues. This chain's CDR3 is CASSLVPHREVSAFF. The CDR3 DNA follows: TGTGCCAGCAGCTTAGTGCCCCACAGGGAAGTGAGCGCTTTCTTT.

This clone was observed once. The chain couples TRBV2 to TRBJ2-7; maybe TRBD2 (5 bases). V lost 10 bases and J 1 base, leaving 17 bases between the germline ends. This CDR3 is built from 14 residues. Germline V lookup: CDR1 SNHLY, CDR2 FYNNEI. The CDR3 bases are TGTGCCATCAAGAGTATGAGGGAGTCCTACGAGCAGTACTTC. Translation gives CAIKSMRESYEQYF.

The chain is built from TRBV9 and TRBJ2-2; D perhaps matches TRBD1 (5 bases). Germline V gene sequence: CDR1 SGDLS, CDR2 YYNGEE. This CDR3 has 14 residues. Trimming stripped 4 bases from V and 3 bases from J, with 10 bases between. DNA for the CDR3: TGTGCCAGCAGCCTCGGCAGGGACACCGGGGAGCTGTTTTTT. Its protein product is CASSLGRDTGELFF.

For the CDR3, the DNA is TGTGCCAGCAGTCAACCGGTTACCGGGACTAGATTAGGAGGCACAGATACGCAGTATTTT. Amino acids: CASSQPVTGTRLGGTDTQYF. The chain uses TRBV2 and TRBJ2-3; 8 bases match TRBD2. Trimming took 5 bases from V and 1 from J; bases not matched to a gene: 20. The CDR3 sequence is 20 residues long. Germline CDR1 is SNHLY and CDR2 is FYNNEI.

The chain couples TRBV7-9 to TRBJ1-1, with a tentative D call TRBD1 (5 bases). V dropped 0 bases and J dropped 7 bases, with 15 bases sitting between them. CDR1 is SEHNR and CDR2 is FQNEAQ in the germline V gene (reference sequence). The CDR3 has 15 residues. Here the CDR3 DNA reads TGTGCCAGCAGCTTAGCGAACCGGGGGATTGGTGAAGCTTTCTTT. It translates to CASSLANRGIGEAFF.

The rearrangement joins TRBV6-6 to TRBJ2-3, with no clear D. The CDR3 is made up of 12 amino acids. CDR1 and CDR2 from the germline V gene are MNHNY and SVGAGI (reference sequence). V was clipped by 6 bases and J by 5 bases, with 9 bases between them. The CDR3 protein is CASRDSIDTQYF. CDR3 DNA: TGTGCCAGCAGAGACTCTATAGATACGCAGTATTTT.

The chain links TRBV11-3 to TRBJ1-1, with D perhaps TRBD1 (5 bases). Trimming removed 2 bases from V and 1 base from J, with 5 bases in between. The CDR3 consists of 13 residues. CDR1 is SGHNT, CDR2 YENEEA, per germline. The chain's CDR3 is CASSLQGNTEAFF. The CDR3, as DNA: TGTGCCAGCAGCTTACAGGGGAACACTGAAGCTTTCTTT. Filled out from reference TRBV11-3 and TRBJ1-1, the complete variable domain reads EAGVVQSPRYKIIEKKQPVAFWCNPISGHNTLYWYLQNLGQGPELLIRYENEEAVDDSQLPKDRFSAERLKGVDSTLKIQPAELGDSAVYLCASSLQGNTEAFFGQGTRLTVV.

This clone was picked up a small number of times. The V gene is TRBV5-1, the J gene TRBJ1-2; 8 bases are shared with TRBD1. Per germline, CDR1 SGHRS and CDR2 YFSETQ. The junction had 9 bases not matched to a gene; V was cut back by 4 bases and J by 4 bases. The CDR3 is 15 amino acids. The CDR3 sequence: CASSPTGELFYGYTF. The CDR3 coding sequence is TGCGCCAGCAGCCCGACAGGGGAGCTATTCTATGGCTACACCTTC.

V gene TRBV15 combines with J gene TRBJ2-1; a weak D match, TRBD2 (5 bases). The CDR3 extends over 15 amino acids. CDR1 is LNHNV, CDR2 YYDKDF, per germline (reference sequence). V was shortened by 5 bases and J by 4 bases, with 15 bases between the two germline ends. CDR3 in DNA: TGTGCCACCAGCCATCCCCCCGGAGGATACAATGAGCAGTTCTTC. It is translated as CATSHPPGGYNEQFF.

V is TRBV14 and J is TRBJ2-2, with D perhaps matching TRBD1 (5 bases). This CDR3 has 14 amino acids. CDR1 and CDR2 from the germline V gene are SGHDN and FVKESK. Trimming removed 1 base at V and 5 bases at J, with 8 bases between. DNA of the CDR3: TGTGCCAGCAGCCAAGGGACATTTACCGGGGAGCTGTTTTTT. It translates to CASSQGTFTGELFF.

This clone was recorded a few times. The CDR3 nucleotides are TGTGCCAGCAGCGGGAGGGGACCCTACAATGAGCAGTTCTTC. This translates into CASSGRGPYNEQFF. The V gene is TRBV5-6, the J gene TRBJ2-1, with 7 positions matching TRBD2. The trim removed 4 bases at V and 2 bases at J, leaving 3 bases unmatched. Germline V lookup: CDR1 SGHDT, CDR2 YYEEEE. This CDR3 has 14 amino acids.

This rearrangement joins TRBV9 to TRBJ2-3; weak D call: TRBD2 (6 bases). The CDR3 length is 14 residues. Trimming took off 6 bases at V and 4 bases at J, with 15 bases between the two ends. CDR1 is SGDLS, CDR2 YYNGEE, per germline. The CDR3 DNA is TGTGCCAGCACCGGGGGACCATCAGCAGATACGCAGTATTTT. Amino acids: CASTGGPSADTQYF. Complete variable domain (other parts from reference TRBV9 and TRBJ2-3): DSGVTQTPKHLITATGQRVTLRCSPRSGDLSVYWYQQSLDQGLQFLIQYYNGEERAKGNILERFSAQQFPDLHSELNLSSLELGDSALYFCASTGGPSADTQYFGPGTRLTVL.

This CDR3 reads CASSLGDLRETQYF. DNA for the CDR3: TGTGCCAGCAGTTTAGGGGATTTGAGGGAGACCCAGTACTTC. V is TRBV6-5 and J is TRBJ2-5, with a weak D call TRBD1 (5 bases). The ends were cut back, 4 bases at V and 5 bases at J, with 14 bases in the middle. The CDR3 totals 14 residues. Germline V gene lookup returns CDR1 MNHEY and CDR2 SVGAGI.

This clone was detected only once. CDR3 nucleotides: TGTGCCAGCAGCTCACACCGACAGGGAGCGACTAATGAAAAACTGTTTTTT. Its translation is CASSSHRQGATNEKLFF. The gene calls are TRBV13 and TRBJ1-4, with 7 bases identical to TRBD1. Germline lookup yields CDR1 PRHDT and CDR2 FYEKMQ (reference sequence). The CDR3 consists of 17 residues. The V segment lost 4 bases and the J segment 2 bases; nucleotides outside the gene matches: 10.